The 25 T cell receptor beta chains given below trace back to one sample, sequenced in a study of OX40 agonist ivuxolimab in advanced cancers. TCRdb's table, derived via immunoSEQ multiplex PCR, lists solely in-frame clones and lacks some. This table has 60,000 to 90,000 clones, around 83% appearing once. This material consisted of CD4+ or CD8+ T cells sorted from blood, taken in a trial of the OX40 agonist ivuxolimab. The source is an adult with an advanced solid tumor such as melanoma, head and neck, liver or kidney cancer.

The gene calls are TRBV28 and TRBJ1-6, with D maybe TRBD1 (6 bases). V shed 4 bases and J shed 9 bases, with 16 bases lying between them. The CDR3 runs 15 residues. Germline V CDR1 and CDR2: MDHEN, SYDVKM. The CDR3 region is CASSSGQRQGSPLHF. In nucleotides, the CDR3 is TGTGCCAGCAGTTCCGGACAGCGGCAGGGTTCACCCCTCCACTTT. Based on the CDR3 plus reference TRBV28 and TRBJ1-6, the full variable domain is DVKVTQSSRYLVKRTGEKVFLECVQDMDHENMFWYRQDPGLGLRLIYFSYDVKMKEKGDIPEGYSVSREKKERFSLILESASTNQTSMYLCASSSGQRQGSPLHFGNGTRLTVT.

CDR3 in amino acids: CAWSGGKAEAFF. Written as DNA, the CDR3 is TGTGCCTGGAGTGGGGGGAAGGCTGAAGCTTTCTTT. The chain is built from TRBV30 and TRBJ1-1; D possibly corresponds to TRBD1 (5 bases). V dropped 1 base and J dropped 6 bases, with 9 bases sitting between them. CDR1 and CDR2 (germline): GTSNPN, SVGIG (reference sequence). This CDR3 is built from 12 residues.

This clone has only one observation. Other DNA sequences from this sample encode an identical CDR3 as well. This chain uses TRBV5-4 with TRBJ1-3; a weak D match, TRBD1 (5 bases). CDR3 length equals 14 residues. Between the trimmed V and J ends, which lost 0 bases and 4 bases, there was a span of 8 bases. Per germline, CDR1 SGHNT and CDR2 YYREEE (reference sequence). The CDR3 here is CASSLGGSGNTIYF. CDR3 coding DNA: TGTGCCAGCAGCTTGGGGGGGTCCGGAAACACCATATATTTT.

The chain recombines TRBV7-9 with TRBJ1-2; D is ambiguous. Trimming took off 1 base at V and 8 bases at J, with 11 bases between the two ends. CDR1 is SEHNR and CDR2 is FQNEAQ in the germline V gene (reference sequence). The CDR3 is 13 residues long. The CDR3 sequence: CASSLDPFGGYTF. The CDR3 coding sequence is TGTGCCAGCAGCTTAGACCCCTTCGGGGGCTACACCTTC.

The chain joins TRBV19 to TRBJ1-2, with D hard to call. Per the germline V gene, CDR1 is LNHDA and CDR2 is SQIVND (reference sequence). This CDR3 is built from 13 residues. Deletions cut 6 bases from V and 0 bases from J, with 8 bases between. The CDR3 reads CASSLKANYGYTF. The CDR3 bases are TGTGCCAGTAGCCTAAAAGCTAACTATGGCTACACCTTC.

This clone was seen at least ten times. The chain combines TRBV25-1 with TRBJ2-3, with unresolved D. Germline V gene data show CDR1 as MGHDK and CDR2 as SYGVNS. The CDR3 contains 14 residues. Trimming took 7 bases from V and 0 from J, leaving 11 bases between them. The CDR3 sequence is CASIPGLSTDTQYF. CDR3 coding DNA: TGTGCCAGCATTCCAGGCCTTAGCACAGATACGCAGTATTTT.

The CDR3 DNA follows: TGTGCCAGCAGCTTCGGGACAGGGGGCACCAAGAAAGCTTTCTTT. Translation: CASSFGTGGTKKAFF. The genes are TRBV7-2 and TRBJ1-1; 12 nucleotides match TRBD1. Germline V gives CDR1 SGHTA, CDR2 FQGNSA. The V segment lost 3 bases and the J segment 9 bases; nucleotides outside the gene matches: 8. The CDR3 length is 15 residues.

The chain combines TRBV7-9 with TRBJ1-1; unclear D gene. The V and J ends lost 1 base and 1 base respectively, with 7 bases between them. Germline V gene data show CDR1 as SEHNR and CDR2 as FQNEAQ (reference sequence). The CDR3 is 14 amino acids. CDR3 residues: CASSLVQPNTEAFF. The CDR3 nucleotides read TGTGCCAGCAGCTTAGTTCAACCGAACACTGAAGCTTTCTTT.

The gene calls are TRBV4-2 and TRBJ2-5; D perhaps matches TRBD1 (7 bases). Germline CDR1 is LGHNA and CDR2 is YNFKEQ. Trimming cost V 3 bases and J 5 bases, with 19 bases left between them. The CDR3 spans 16 residues. The DNA of the CDR3 is TGTGCCAGCAGCCACCAGGGGGGCCGGAGGATGGAGACCCAGTACTTC. Protein sequence: CASSHQGGRRMETQYF.

The chain has TRBV30 and TRBJ1-3, with 10 bases aligning to TRBD1. Trimming cost V 2 bases and J 2 bases; bases outside gene matches: 6. Germline CDR1 reads GTSNPN; CDR2 reads SVGIG (reference sequence). This CDR3 has 16 amino acids. CDR3: CAWSTRQGATGNTIYF. The CDR3, as DNA: TGTGCCTGGAGTACTCGACAGGGGGCGACTGGAAACACCATATATTTT.

The V and J genes are TRBV30 and TRBJ2-2; D gene unclear. This CDR3 has 15 amino acids. Germline CDR1 reads GTSNPN; CDR2 reads SVGIG (reference sequence). V dropped 2 bases and J dropped 1 base, with 11 bases sitting between them. CDR3 amino acids: CAWSRRDLNTGELFF. In DNA form, the CDR3 reads TGTGCCTGGAGTCGAAGGGATTTGAACACCGGGGAGCTGTTTTTT.

V usage is TRBV13 and J usage is TRBJ1-1; TRBD1 might be the D (5 bases). V was shortened by 5 bases and J by 4 bases, with 11 bases between the two germline ends. Germline CDR1 is PRHDT and CDR2 is FYEKMQ (reference sequence). The length of the CDR3 is 13 residues. CDR3 coding DNA: TGTGCCAGCAGCCCTTATAGGGGCACTGAAGCTTTCTTT. Residues: CASSPYRGTEAFF.

This clone appeared once. The rearrangement joins TRBV28 to TRBJ2-5, with D tentatively TRBD2 (5 bases). Germline loops: CDR1 MDHEN, CDR2 SYDVKM. The CDR3 runs 13 residues. Trimming removed 3 bases at V and 3 bases at J, with 8 bases between. The CDR3 DNA sequence: TGTGCCAGCAGTTTGGGAGTAAAAGAGACCCAGTACTTC. Translating it yields CASSLGVKETQYF.

The rearrangement uses TRBV19 and TRBJ2-1; perhaps TRBD1 as D (5 bases). The germline CDR1 and CDR2 sequences are LNHDA and SQIVND (reference sequence). V lost 3 bases and J 5 bases, leaving 8 bases between the germline ends. This CDR3 comprises 13 residues. In DNA, the CDR3 is TGTGCCAGTAGTATTACCAGGGACAATGAGCAGTTCTTC. This codes for CASSITRDNEQFF.

J is TRBJ2-1 and V is TRBV5-4, with 9 bases identical to TRBD1. The ends lost 2 bases at V and 4 bases at J; junction bases unmatched: 7. Germline CDR1 SGHNT, CDR2 YYREEE (reference sequence). CDR3 length equals 16 residues. The CDR3 spells CASSFGTGPIYNEQFF. The DNA for the CDR3 is TGTGCCAGCAGCTTCGGGACAGGGCCAATATACAATGAGCAGTTCTTC.

This clone was counted once. The V gene is TRBV6-6, the J gene TRBJ2-7, with 8 bases lining up with TRBD1. V lost 6 bases to trimming and J lost 0 bases; unmatched junction nucleotides: 7. This CDR3 has 15 amino acids. Looked up from germline, CDR1 is MNHNY and CDR2 is SVGAGI (reference sequence). The CDR3 DNA is TGTGCCAGCAGCCGCGGTGACAGGGGCTCCTACGAGCAGTACTTC. Protein: CASSRGDRGSYEQYF.

The V gene is TRBV28, the J gene TRBJ1-5, with D perhaps TRBD1 (5 bases). V lost 6 bases and J lost 6, with 15 bases in between. This CDR3 spans 14 amino acids. Germline assignment: CDR1 MDHEN and CDR2 SYDVKM. CDR3 in amino acids: CASSPGLFGQPQHF. CDR3 bases: TGTGCCAGCAGCCCGGGACTGTTCGGTCAGCCCCAGCATTTT. Based on the CDR3 plus reference TRBV28 and TRBJ1-5, the full variable domain is DVKVTQSSRYLVKRTGEKVFLECVQDMDHENMFWYRQDPGLGLRLIYFSYDVKMKEKGDIPEGYSVSREKKERFSLILESASTNQTSMYLCASSPGLFGQPQHFGDGTRLSIL.

V and J are TRBV4-2 and TRBJ2-1, with D perhaps matching TRBD1 or TRBD2 (5 bases each). The CDR3 consists of 14 residues. The V end lost 8 bases, the J end lost 0 bases, and 11 bases lay between the germline ends. Germline CDR1 reads LGHNA; CDR2 reads YNFKEQ. Here the CDR3 DNA reads TGTGCCAGCCGCCGGGACCTCTCCTACAATGAGCAGTTCTTC. This sequence encodes CASRRDLSYNEQFF.

This chain joins TRBV21-1 and TRBJ1-5. TRBV21-1 has pseudogene status. This CDR3 has 19 amino acids. CDR3 amino acids: CASSAQTGTGSVVNQPQHF. CDR3 bases: TGTGCCAGCAGCGCCCAAACCGGGACGGGAAGCGTAGTCAATCAGCCCCAGCATTTT.

This clone was observed once. This chain connects TRBV6-1 to TRBJ2-5; D might be TRBD1 or TRBD2, each matching 5 bases. The CDR3 loop spans 14 amino acids. Germline V gene sequence: CDR1 MNHNS, CDR2 SASEGT. The V gene lost 2 bases and the J gene lost 2 bases, with 9 bases spanning the gap. In nucleotides, the CDR3 is TGTGCCAGCAGTGAATTGGGGGAACAAGAGACCCAGTACTTC. Translation gives CASSELGEQETQYF.

The chain carries TRBV5-1 and TRBJ2-2; weak D call: TRBD2 (5 bases). V was trimmed by 4 bases and J by 0 bases, leaving 10 bases between them. CDR1 is SGHRS and CDR2 is YFSETQ in the germline V gene. The CDR3 is 15 residues long. The CDR3 reads CASSRDFANTGELFF. In DNA form, the CDR3 reads TGCGCCAGCAGCCGGGATTTCGCGAACACCGGGGAGCTGTTTTTT.

The gene calls are TRBV29-1 and TRBJ2-1; unclear D gene. Germline values: CDR1 SQVTM, CDR2 ANQGSEA. This CDR3 spans 12 amino acids. V lost 4 bases, J lost 10 bases, and 14 bases lay in between. Here the CDR3 reads CSVVSGGIEQFF. The CDR3 nucleotides read TGCAGCGTTGTATCAGGTGGAATAGAGCAGTTCTTC.

The genes are TRBV19 and TRBJ2-2; 9 bases align to TRBD1. The J segment lost 4 bases and the V segment lost 5 bases, leaving 8 bases of the junction unmatched. CDR1 and CDR2 from the germline V gene are LNHDA and SQIVND (reference sequence). The CDR3 has 16 residues. The CDR3 protein is CASSPPGQGPTGELFF. CDR3 coding DNA: TGTGCCAGTAGTCCGCCGGGACAGGGACCCACCGGGGAGCTGTTTTTT.

This clone occurred once. The chain has TRBV6-1 and TRBJ2-7; weak D call: TRBD1 (5 bases). CDR3 length: 13 amino acids. V lost 6 bases and J 3 bases, leaving 12 bases between the germline ends. Germline lookup yields CDR1 MNHNS and CDR2 SASEGT. CDR3 nucleotide sequence: TGTGCCAGCAGGCTGACAGACCTCTACGAGCAGTACTTC. This encodes CASRLTDLYEQYF.

DNA for the CDR3: TGCGCCAGCAGCCCCGACAGAGCAGATACGCAGTATTTT. This sequence encodes CASSPDRADTQYF. The genes are TRBV5-1 and TRBJ2-3; weak D call: TRBD1 (5 bases). Trimming removed 4 bases at V and 4 bases at J, with 10 bases between. CDR3 length: 13 residues. Germline CDR1 and CDR2: SGHRS and YFSETQ.